This paragraph reports one T cell receptor beta chain. The antigen is unknown. The data belong to a study of CD8 T cells in ankylosing spondylitis. The study, taken as a whole, reports: The authors found the disease-linked clones to be CD8+ and relatively rare in peripheral blood. Ankylosing spondylitis blood seemed to carry a telltale TCR beta motif made of eight or nine highly homologous variants. Reportedly, disease-linked clones are significantly enriched in ankylosing spondylitis patients' matched synovial fluid. Before this, some motif variants had been reported in reactive arthritis synovial fluid and blood.

The TCR beta libraries were generated through quantitative 5'-RACE incorporating molecular barcodes. TCRdb recomputed calls from the 5' RACE reads with MiXCR, one row per CDR3 protein. This table holds about 450,000 distinct CDR3 sequences, more than 25% found once. Sequencing used blood, either unsorted or a sorted T cell fraction (not recorded which). The origin of this receptor is a male donor with ankylosing spondylitis.

CDR3 loop: CASSGYDEQFF. CDR3 bases: TGTGCCAGCAGCGGATACGATGAGCAGTTCTTC. The chain uses TRBV9 and TRBJ2-1; D not certain. V gave up 3 bases and J gave up 8 bases, with 6 bases separating them. The germline V gene encodes CDR1 SGDLS and CDR2 YYNGEE. The CDR3 length is 11 residues.